Following are 9 T cell receptor beta chains from one sample sequenced in a study of T-cell memory formation after mild COVID-19. MiXCR, applied by TCRdb to the 5' RACE reads, yields one record per CDR3 protein. In the table there are some 490,000 distinct CDR3 sequences, around a sixth of which are singletons. The material sequenced was PBMCs or a T cell subset sorted from them (not recorded which). These receptors all stem from an adult woman who had mild COVID-19 (a few samples of this study predate the infection). Cell type and time point are not known.

The chain has TRBV20-1 and TRBJ2-7; D gene uncertain. The ends were cut back, 6 bases at V and 7 bases at J, with 16 bases in the middle. From germline, CDR1 is DFQATT and CDR2 SNEGSKA (reference sequence). The CDR3 sequence is 12 residues long. CDR3 coding DNA: TGCAGTGCCAGTGCCCCAACCAAGGAGCAGTACTTC. This codes for CSASAPTKEQYF.

This clonotype was seen only a few times. V is TRBV6-2 or TRBV6-3 and J is TRBJ1-5, with 8 bases matching TRBD1. With 2 bases clipped from V and 4 bases from J, the junction kept 10 bases outside the gene matches. Germline CDR1 reads MNHEY; CDR2 reads SVGEGT. CDR3 length: 17 residues. The CDR3 DNA is TGTGCCAGCAGTTACCCGGCAGGGGGCAGGGGTAATCAGCCCCAGCATTTT. As protein: CASSYPAGGRGNQPQHF.

The V call is TRBV10-3, the J call TRBJ1-4; D unresolved. The CDR3 loop spans 15 amino acids. V lost 0 bases to trimming and J lost 7 bases, with 12 bases between them. Germline V CDR1 and CDR2: ENHRY, SYGVKD. The CDR3 coding sequence is TGTGCCATCAGTGAGTCAGGAGGCCCGGGTGAAAAACTGTTTTTT. This gives the protein CAISESGGPGEKLFF.

The chain joins TRBV25-1 to TRBJ2-2; D is unclear. CDR3 length: 12 residues. Germline V lookup: CDR1 MGHDK, CDR2 SYGVNS. Trimming removed 0 bases at V and 7 bases at J, with 3 bases between. The CDR3 DNA is TGTGCCAGCAGTGAATATGGCGGGGAGCTGTTTTTT. It encodes CASSEYGGELFF.

The chain couples TRBV27 to TRBJ1-6; the D is unclear. Trimming took off 3 bases at V and 7 bases at J, with 10 bases between the two ends. CDR1 and CDR2 from the germline V gene are MNHEY and SMNVEV (reference sequence). The CDR3 is 14 amino acids. CDR3 amino acids: CASSFGFPNSPLHF. The CDR3 DNA reads as TGTGCCAGCAGTTTCGGTTTCCCAAATTCACCCCTCCACTTT.

CDR3: CASSQSPSGRAYEQYF. DNA for the CDR3: TGCGCCAGCAGCCAATCCCCTAGCGGGAGGGCCTACGAGCAGTACTTC. The chain combines TRBV4-3 with TRBJ2-7, with 12 positions matching TRBD2. The J segment lost 2 bases and the V segment lost 2 bases, leaving 4 bases of the junction unmatched. The CDR3 is 16 residues long. CDR1 LGHNA and CDR2 YSLEER come from the germline V gene.

This clonotype has more than one count but fewer than ten. The chain recombines TRBV11-2 with TRBJ2-1, with 7 positions matching TRBD2. V trimming: 7 bases; J trimming: 3 bases; junction bases outside the gene matches: 9. There are 15 residues in the CDR3. Germline loops: CDR1 SGHAT, CDR2 FQNNGV. CDR3 nucleotides: TGTGCCAGCACCGATACCCCGGGGGGCTACAATGAGCAGTTCTTC. It encodes CASTDTPGGYNEQFF.

This clonotype was observed a few times. This chain uses TRBV11-2 with TRBJ2-3, with 11 bases aligning to TRBD2. There are 14 residues in the CDR3. V lost 6 bases to trimming and J lost 1 base; unmatched junction nucleotides: 0. Germline V lookup: CDR1 SGHAT, CDR2 FQNNGV. In DNA form, the CDR3 reads TGTGCCAGCAGGACTAGCGGGGGCACAGATACGCAGTATTTT. Its protein is CASRTSGGTDTQYF.

This clonotype was detected a few times. This chain links TRBV10-3 with TRBJ2-1; no definite D call. The CDR3 runs 13 residues. Germline V gene lookup returns CDR1 ENHRY and CDR2 SYGVKD. The V end was cut by 6 bases, the J end by 0 bases, with 6 bases between. CDR3 sequence: CAISWGSYNEQFF. DNA of the CDR3: TGTGCCATCAGCTGGGGCTCCTACAATGAGCAGTTCTTC.